These T cell receptor beta chains were read from a single sample in a study of blood T cell repertoires in COVID-19. Assay used: immunoSEQ multiplex PCR; TCRdb lists only in-frame clones, some missing. The sample records 150,000 or so clones, about 85% being singletons. The sample comprised peripheral blood. The receptors come from a woman in her sixties or seventies with COVID-19, enrolled during active disease. Each CDR3 is given with its conserved first and last residue. D genes are given only for firm matches. Rows give clone size only sometimes, using once, few, many, or a class for an expanded clone.

TRBJ1-5,few,15,.,TRBV6-1,CASSEYQYSNQPQHF,TGTGCCAGCAGTGAATACCAGTATAGCAATCAGCCCCAGCATTTT
TRBJ1-2,.,14,.,TRBV6-1,CASSEALDGRGYTF,TGTGCCAGCAGTGAAGCGCTCGACGGGAGAGGCTACACCTTC
TRBJ1-2,few,15,TRBD1,TRBV19,CASSISGTGGYGYTF,TGTGCCAGTAGTATATCTGGGACAGGGGGCTATGGCTACACCTTC
TRBJ2-2,.,15,TRBD1,TRBV24-1,CATSVSDRNSGELFF,TGTGCCACCAGTGTTTCGGACAGGAATTCCGGGGAGCTGTTTTTT
TRBJ1-4,.,18,.,TRBV7-2,CASSLGGNHLGTNEKLFF,TGTGCCAGCAGCTTGGGGGGGAATCATCTGGGCACTAATGAAAAACTGTTTTTT
TRBJ2-7,.,14,.,TRBV25-1,CASSEGLPSYEQYF,TGTGCCAGCAGTGAGGGGCTTCCCTCGTACGAGCAGTACTTC
TRBJ1-5,.,15,TRBD1,TRBV28,CASSLGTGSFQPQHF,TGTGCCAGCAGTCTGGGGACAGGTTCGTTCCAGCCCCAGCATTTT
TRBJ1-1,few,14,TRBD1,TRBV30,CAWSPGQPNTEAFF,TGTGCCTGGAGCCCGGGACAGCCGAACACTGAAGCTTTCTTT
TRBJ1-3,.,11,.,TRBV20-1,CSARDVHTIYF,TGCAGTGCTAGAGACGTCCACACCATATATTTT
TRBJ1-1,.,14,TRBD1,TRBV5-1,CASSPGQTNTEAFF,TGCGCCAGCAGCCCGGGACAGACAAACACTGAAGCTTTCTTT
TRBJ1-1,once,12,.,TRBV5-6,CASSLGGFEAFF,TGTGCCAGCAGCTTGGGTGGCTTTGAAGCTTTCTTT
TRBJ2-5,.,16,TRBD2,TRBV24-1,CATSNRVASGVETQYF,TGTGCCACCAGTAATCGTGTTGCTAGCGGGGTGGAGACCCAGTACTTC
TRBJ2-5,.,17,TRBD1,TRBV6-2/TRBV6-3,CASSQRTGGNFQETQYF,TGTGCCAGCAGCCAACGGACAGGAGGAAATTTCCAAGAGACCCAGTACTTC
TRBJ2-5,once,16,TRBD2,TRBV19,CASTSGTSGGRETQYF,TGTGCCAGTACCTCCGGGACTAGCGGGGGCAGAGAGACCCAGTACTTC
TRBJ1-1,.,15,TRBD1,TRBV19,CASSPDRGIDTEAFF,TGTGCCAGTAGTCCAGACAGGGGGATAGACACTGAAGCTTTCTTT
TRBJ2-1,.,14,TRBD2,TRBV4-2,CASSQDRGGNEQFF,TGTGCCAGCAGCCAAGACCGGGGGGGTAATGAGCAGTTCTTC
TRBJ2-5,.,13,.,TRBV30,CAWSETGTETQYF,TGTGCCTGGAGCGAAACAGGGACGGAGACCCAGTACTTC
TRBJ2-7,.,14,.,TRBV3-1/TRBV3-2,CASSTRDSPVKQYF,TGTGCCAGCAGCACCCGGGACTCCCCTGTAAAGCAGTACTTC